The 25 T cell receptor beta chains listed next were all sequenced from one sample in a study of T cell responses to AZD1222 COVID-19 vaccine. TCRdb's copy holds only in-frame clones and misses some; the assay was immunoSEQ multiplex PCR. The data contain about 97,000 clones, about 88% of them singletons. The source material was peripheral blood, sampled on day 0 of AZD1222 vaccination. All receptors derive from an adult in good health.

This chain connects TRBV6-5 to TRBJ1-2, with D possibly matching TRBD1 (6 bases). Trimming removed 7 bases from V and 2 bases from J, with 14 bases in between. Looked up from germline, CDR1 is MNHEY and CDR2 is SVGAGI. The CDR3 consists of 14 residues. The CDR3 is CASINPRGNYGYTF. The CDR3 nucleotides read TGTGCCAGCATCAATCCCAGGGGCAACTATGGCTACACCTTC.

The chain couples TRBV19 to TRBJ1-1; no clear D. The CDR3 length is 15 residues. Trimming took off 3 bases at V and 2 bases at J, with 13 bases between the two ends. The germline CDR1 and CDR2 sequences are LNHDA and SQIVND (reference sequence). The CDR3 nucleotides are TGTGCCAGTAGTATGGGAGGCCTGTTAAACACTGAAGCTTTCTTT. This gives the protein CASSMGGLLNTEAFF.

V gene TRBV2 combines with J gene TRBJ1-3; D might be TRBD1 (6 bases). The length of the CDR3 is 14 residues. V was pared by 3 bases and J by 3 bases, with 9 bases between. The germline gives CDR1 SNHLY, CDR2 FYNNEI. The CDR3, as DNA: TGTGCCAGCAGTGAGGGGGGCTTTGGAAACACCATATATTTT. Its protein is CASSEGGFGNTIYF.

This clone was recorded once. The chain carries TRBV6-5 and TRBJ1-1; the match to TRBD1 covers 7 bases. The trim removed 4 bases at V and 8 bases at J, leaving 4 bases unmatched. The CDR3 extends over 12 amino acids. Germline V gene sequence: CDR1 MNHEY, CDR2 SVGAGI. CDR3 in amino acids: CASSWTGSEAFF. The CDR3 nucleotides are TGTGCCAGCAGTTGGACAGGTTCCGAAGCTTTCTTT.

This chain links TRBV7-9 with TRBJ1-6, with a weak D call TRBD1 (6 bases). The V gene's germline CDR1 is SEHNR and CDR2 FQNEAQ (reference sequence). Trimming removed 11 bases from V and 9 bases from J, with 20 bases in between. This CDR3 has 14 amino acids. CDR3 sequence reads: CAGGWDTEFSPLHF. In DNA form, the CDR3 reads TGTGCCGGGGGCTGGGACACAGAATTTTCACCCCTCCACTTT.

The rearrangement links TRBV5-4 to TRBJ2-3; 13 positions agree with TRBD2. V shed 4 bases and J 7 bases; nucleotides not matched to a gene: 9. Germline CDR1 reads SGHNT; CDR2 reads YYREEE (reference sequence). The CDR3 spans 16 residues. The CDR3 spells CASSATSGGTIHTQYF. CDR3 DNA: TGTGCCAGCAGCGCGACTAGCGGGGGGACGATTCATACGCAGTATTTT.

This clone has only a few counts. The gene calls are TRBV20-1 and TRBJ1-2, with D possibly being TRBD1 (5 bases). Trimming shortened V by 3 bases and J by 2 bases, and 22 bases separated the two germline ends. CDR1 and CDR2 from the germline V gene are DFQATT and SNEGSKA (reference sequence). The CDR3 consists of 17 residues. The CDR3 DNA sequence: TGCAGTGCTAGTAGAGGGGCGATCTTAAGTGGGAACTATGGCTACACCTTC. Protein: CSASRGAILSGNYGYTF.

This rearrangement joins TRBV4-3 to TRBJ2-7; TRBD1 aligns across 10 bases. The CDR3 length is 16 residues. Germline loops: CDR1 LGHNA, CDR2 YSLEER. Trimming removed 3 bases from V and 5 bases from J; junction bases left unmatched: 10. Written as DNA, the CDR3 is TGCGCCAGCAGCCATCGCGGGACAGGGGAAGTGGACGAGCAGTACTTC. This gives the protein CASSHRGTGEVDEQYF.

In its sample, this clone was seen a few times. The chain couples TRBV4-1 to TRBJ1-5; D might be TRBD1 (5 bases). The V end lost 1 base, the J end lost 2 bases, and 15 bases lay between the germline ends. The CDR3 is 17 residues long. Germline V gene data show CDR1 as MGHRA and CDR2 as YSYEKL. CDR3 sequence (DNA): TGCGCCAGCAGCCAAGCTCCTTCGGGGCCGGGCAATCAGCCCCAGCATTTT. Protein sequence: CASSQAPSGPGNQPQHF.

This chain uses TRBV28 with TRBJ2-7, with 10 bases matching TRBD1. The length of the CDR3 is 16 residues. Germline V gene sequence: CDR1 MDHEN, CDR2 SYDVKM. J gave up 0 bases and V 4 bases, and 6 bases lay outside the gene matches. Here the CDR3 reads CASSSLDRGSSYEQYF. CDR3 coding DNA: TGTGCCAGCAGTTCTTTGGACAGGGGGAGCTCCTACGAGCAGTACTTC.

V usage is TRBV6-5 and J usage is TRBJ1-3; tentatively, D is TRBD1 (5 bases). The CDR3 has 12 amino acids. Trimming cost V 11 bases and J 3 bases, with 11 bases left between them. The germline V gene encodes CDR1 MNHEY and CDR2 SVGAGI. The CDR3 region has the DNA TGTGCCCCGGGGGATCTTGGAAACACCATATATTTT. Protein: CAPGDLGNTIYF.

The V and J genes are TRBV7-3 and TRBJ2-6; TRBD1 might be the D (5 bases). The CDR3 loop spans 15 amino acids. The germline V and J ends were trimmed by 5 bases and 2 bases, with 10 bases remaining between them. Germline V CDR1 and CDR2: SGHTA, FQGTGA. This CDR3 reads CASSLTGTGANVLTF. The CDR3, as DNA: TGTGCCAGCAGCCTCACAGGTACTGGGGCCAACGTCCTGACTTTC. The entire variable domain, with the rest obtained from reference TRBV7-3 and TRBJ2-6, is as follows: GAGVSQTPSNKVTEKGKYVELRCDPISGHTALYWYRQSLGQGPEFLIYFQGTGAADDSGLPNDRFFAVRPEGSVSTLKIQRTERGDSAVYLCASSLTGTGANVLTFGAGSRLTVL.

The chain uses TRBV5-1 and TRBJ2-1, with D perhaps TRBD1 (6 bases). The CDR3 is made up of 15 amino acids. V was clipped by 4 bases and J by 0 bases, with 11 bases between them. Germline loops: CDR1 SGHRS, CDR2 YFSETQ. The CDR3 bases are TGCGCCAGCAGCCCAGGACAGACCTCCTACAATGAGCAGTTCTTC. Amino acids: CASSPGQTSYNEQFF.

The V call is TRBV6-5, the J call TRBJ1-5, with TRBD1 identical over 9 bases. The CDR3 is 16 residues long. The J segment lost 4 bases and the V segment lost 2 bases, leaving 6 bases of the junction unmatched. The germline V gene has CDR1 MNHEY and CDR2 SVGAGI. The CDR3 spells CASSYSGGQGNQPQHF. The CDR3 DNA sequence: TGTGCCAGCAGTTACAGTGGCGGACAGGGGAATCAGCCCCAGCATTTT.

The V gene is TRBV5-1, the J gene TRBJ2-7, with TRBD2 matching 8 bases. CDR1 and CDR2 (germline): SGHRS, YFSETQ. V shed 4 bases and J 1 base; nucleotides not matched to a gene: 7. This CDR3 has 15 amino acids. CDR3 DNA sequence: TGCGCCAGCAGCAGACCGGGACTAGAATCCTACGAGCAGTACTTC. As protein: CASSRPGLESYEQYF.

This chain joins TRBV27 and TRBJ2-6, with D maybe TRBD2 (6 bases). The V gene's germline CDR1 is MNHEY and CDR2 SMNVEV (reference sequence). The CDR3 runs 16 residues. V was clipped by 7 bases and J by 0 bases, with 13 bases between them. The CDR3 nucleotides are TGTGCCAGCACCACGGGACTGAGCTCTGGGGCCAACGTCCTGACTTTC. Encoded protein: CASTTGLSSGANVLTF.

The V and J genes are TRBV6-5 and TRBJ2-7; 8 bases agree with TRBD1. Germline V lookup: CDR1 MNHEY, CDR2 SVGAGI. V lost 2 bases and J lost 3; bases outside the gene matches: 6. The CDR3 consists of 15 residues. CDR3 loop: CASSYATGGRYEQYF. The CDR3 nucleotides are TGTGCCAGCAGTTACGCCACAGGGGGACGCTACGAGCAGTACTTC.

The J gene is TRBJ1-1, the V gene TRBV10-1, with 7 positions matching TRBD1. The V segment lost 4 bases and the J segment 3 bases; nucleotides outside the gene matches: 11. The CDR3 sequence is 16 residues long. Germline V CDR1 and CDR2: WNHNN, SYGVQD (reference sequence). As DNA, the CDR3 is TGCGCCAGCAGTGCGGCCAGGGGGATTGGGTACACTGAAGCTTTCTTT. It translates to CASSAARGIGYTEAFF.

This clone occurred a few times. The CDR3 nucleotides read TGTGCCAGCAGACAGGGCTCCTATAATTCACCCCTCCACTTT. It codes for CASRQGSYNSPLHF. This chain joins TRBV5-6 and TRBJ1-6, with a possible D match to TRBD1 (6 bases). V dropped 5 bases and J dropped 0 bases, with 6 bases sitting between them. The CDR3 is made up of 14 amino acids. Germline CDR1 SGHDT, CDR2 YYEEEE. Full variable domain (outside the CDR3, taken from reference TRBV5-6 and TRBJ1-6): DAGVTQSPTHLIKTRGQQVTLRCSPKSGHDTVSWYQQALGQGPQFIFQYYEEEERQRGNFPDRFSGHQFPNYSSELNVNALLLGDSALYLCASRQGSYNSPLHFGNGTRLTVT.

The chain couples TRBV7-2 to TRBJ2-7, with 8 bases aligning to TRBD2. The CDR3 spans 15 residues. The V segment lost 4 bases and the J segment 5 bases; nucleotides outside the gene matches: 10. Per germline, CDR1 SGHTA and CDR2 FQGNSA. Here the CDR3 reads CASSSTLGLADEQYF. CDR3 in DNA: TGTGCCAGCAGCTCAACCCTCGGACTAGCCGACGAGCAGTACTTC.

The V call is TRBV16, the J call TRBJ1-6; D is perhaps TRBD1 (5 bases). The CDR3 has 14 residues. From germline, CDR1 is KGHSY and CDR2 FQNENV. V lost 2 bases, J lost 10 bases, and 12 bases lay in between. CDR3 protein: CASSQRQGGSPLHF. In DNA, the CDR3 is TGTGCCAGCAGCCAACGGCAGGGTGGCTCACCCCTCCACTTT.

The chain uses TRBV6-5 and TRBJ1-4; 8 nucleotides agree with TRBD1. Trimming at V came to 6 bases and at J to 7 bases, leaving 7 bases not matched to a gene. Looked up from germline, CDR1 is MNHEY and CDR2 is SVGAGI. This CDR3 spans 14 amino acids. The chain's CDR3 is CASRGTGEGEKLFF. CDR3 bases: TGTGCCAGCAGGGGGACAGGAGAGGGTGAAAAACTGTTTTTT.

V gene TRBV7-3 combines with J gene TRBJ2-1, with D possibly being TRBD2 (5 bases). Trimming removed 0 bases at V and 0 bases at J, with 15 bases between. Germline-derived CDR1 and CDR2 are SGHTA and FQGTGA. This CDR3 contains 18 residues. CDR3 region: CASSLTRVVFSSYNEQFF. The CDR3 DNA reads as TGTGCCAGCAGCTTAACGAGGGTAGTCTTTAGCTCCTACAATGAGCAGTTCTTC.

This sequence joins TRBV19 and TRBJ1-1; TRBD1 agrees at 10 bases. Germline V lookup: CDR1 LNHDA, CDR2 SQIVND (reference sequence). The CDR3 is made up of 17 amino acids. J was trimmed by 4 bases and V by 5 bases; bases with no gene match: 13. CDR3 in amino acids: CASSPDRGRRAITEAFF. CDR3 DNA sequence: TGTGCCAGTAGTCCAGACAGGGGGCGAAGGGCCATCACTGAAGCTTTCTTT.

The rearrangement links TRBV11-3 to TRBJ1-1; 8 bases are a match to TRBD1. There are 15 residues in the CDR3. Germline assignment: CDR1 SGHNT and CDR2 YENEEA. Unmatched junction bases numbered 4, after V lost 4 bases and J lost 0 bases. CDR3 region: CASSWRDRLNTEAFF. CDR3 in DNA: TGTGCCAGCAGCTGGAGGGACAGGTTGAACACTGAAGCTTTCTTT. The full variable domain, completed using reference TRBV11-3 and TRBJ1-1, is EAGVVQSPRYKIIEKKQPVAFWCNPISGHNTLYWYLQNLGQGPELLIRYENEEAVDDSQLPKDRFSAERLKGVDSTLKIQPAELGDSAVYLCASSWRDRLNTEAFFGQGTRLTVV.